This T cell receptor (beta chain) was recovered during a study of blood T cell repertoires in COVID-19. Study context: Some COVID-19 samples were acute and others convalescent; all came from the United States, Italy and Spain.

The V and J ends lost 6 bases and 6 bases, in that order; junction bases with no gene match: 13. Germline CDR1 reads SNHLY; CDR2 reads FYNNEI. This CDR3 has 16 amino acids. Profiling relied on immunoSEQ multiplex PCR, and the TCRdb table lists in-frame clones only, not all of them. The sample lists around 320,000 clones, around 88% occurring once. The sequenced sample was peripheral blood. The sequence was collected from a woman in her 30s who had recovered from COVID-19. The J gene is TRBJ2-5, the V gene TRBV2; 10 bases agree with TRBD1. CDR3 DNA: TGTGCCAGCAGACCCAAGACAGGGGGCTTTGGTAAGACCCAGTACTTC. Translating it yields CASRPKTGGFGKTQYF.